This T cell receptor (beta chain) was captured in a study of identical twins. The study, taken as a whole, reports: Fewer insertions were carried by abundant cord blood beta clonotypes, but none was seen in memory repertoires. For zero-insertion analyses, partial confounding could come from invariant MAIT and iNKT cells.

This clonotype was seen more than once but under ten times. As yet, its antigen is unknown. Every one of the donors was a healthy Caucasian. TCRdb recomputed calls from the 5' RACE reads with MiXCR, one row per CDR3 protein. The profile covers about 700,000 distinct CDR3 sequences, with approximately 6% appearing a single time and roughly 1.6% taken by the ten largest. The CDR3 has 15 residues. The ends were cut back, 5 bases at V and 7 bases at J, with 16 bases in the middle. The germline V gene encodes CDR1 SGHRS and CDR2 YFSETQ. This clonotype was obtained from a man aged 18 to 29 in good health. The V and J genes are TRBV5-1 and TRBJ1-6; no definite D call. The sequenced material came from naive T cells sorted from blood. The CDR3 nucleotides are TGCGCCAGCAGATTCAGGACTGACGGCAATTCACCCCTCCACTTT. It encodes CASRFRTDGNSPLHF.